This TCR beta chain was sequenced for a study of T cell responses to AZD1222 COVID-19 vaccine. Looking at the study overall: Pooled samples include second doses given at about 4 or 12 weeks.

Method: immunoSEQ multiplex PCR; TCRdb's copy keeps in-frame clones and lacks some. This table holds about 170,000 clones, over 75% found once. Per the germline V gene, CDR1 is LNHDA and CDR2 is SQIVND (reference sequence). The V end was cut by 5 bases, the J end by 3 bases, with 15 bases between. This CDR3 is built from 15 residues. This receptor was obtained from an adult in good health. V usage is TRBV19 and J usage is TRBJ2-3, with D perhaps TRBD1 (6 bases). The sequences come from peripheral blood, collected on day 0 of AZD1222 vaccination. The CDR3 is CASSAVGQRTDTQYF. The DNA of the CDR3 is TGTGCCAGTAGTGCTGTAGGACAGAGGACAGATACGCAGTATTTT.